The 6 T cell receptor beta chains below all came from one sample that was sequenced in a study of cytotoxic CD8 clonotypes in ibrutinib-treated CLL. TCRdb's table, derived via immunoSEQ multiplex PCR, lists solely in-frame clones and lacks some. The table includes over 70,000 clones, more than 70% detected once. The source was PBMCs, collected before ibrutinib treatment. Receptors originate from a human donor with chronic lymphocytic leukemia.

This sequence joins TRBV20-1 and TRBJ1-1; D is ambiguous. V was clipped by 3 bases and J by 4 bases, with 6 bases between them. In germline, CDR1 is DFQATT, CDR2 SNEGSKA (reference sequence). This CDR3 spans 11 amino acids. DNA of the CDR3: TGCAGTGCTAGGATCAGCACTGAAGCTTTCTTT. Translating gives CSARISTEAFF.

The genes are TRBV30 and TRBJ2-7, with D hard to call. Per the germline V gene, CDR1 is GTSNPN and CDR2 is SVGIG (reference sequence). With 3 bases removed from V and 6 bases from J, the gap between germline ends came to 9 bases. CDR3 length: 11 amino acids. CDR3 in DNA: TGTGCCTGGAGATCGTATCGCGAGCAGTACTTC. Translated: CAWRSYREQYF.

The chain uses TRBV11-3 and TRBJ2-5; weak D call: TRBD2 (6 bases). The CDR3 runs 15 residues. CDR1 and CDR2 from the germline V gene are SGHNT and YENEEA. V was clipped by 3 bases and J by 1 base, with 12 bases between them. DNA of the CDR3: TGTGCCAGCAGCTTGGGGGGAGGCCGCCAAGAGACCCAGTACTTC. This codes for CASSLGGGRQETQYF.

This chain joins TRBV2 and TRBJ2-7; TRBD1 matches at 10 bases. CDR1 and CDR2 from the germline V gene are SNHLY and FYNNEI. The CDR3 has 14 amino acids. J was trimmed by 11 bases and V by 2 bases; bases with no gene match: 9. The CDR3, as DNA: TGTGCCAGCAGTGAATATCGGAAGGACAGGGGGGAGTACTTC. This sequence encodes CASSEYRKDRGEYF.

The CDR3 nucleotides read TGTGCCAGCAGCCCCTGGACTAGCGGGAGCTCCTACAATGAGCAGTTCTTC. It codes for CASSPWTSGSSYNEQFF. This chain connects TRBV7-9 to TRBJ2-1; TRBD2 matches 13 bases. Germline values: CDR1 SEHNR, CDR2 FQNEAQ (reference sequence). V shed 5 bases, J shed 0 bases, and the junction held 4 bases outside the gene matches. The CDR3 has 17 amino acids.

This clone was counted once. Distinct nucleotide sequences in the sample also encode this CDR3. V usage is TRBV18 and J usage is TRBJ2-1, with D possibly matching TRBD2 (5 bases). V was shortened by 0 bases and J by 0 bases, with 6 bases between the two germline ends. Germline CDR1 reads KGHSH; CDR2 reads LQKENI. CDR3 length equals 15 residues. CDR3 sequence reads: CASSPPGSSYNEQFF. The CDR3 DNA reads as TGTGCCAGCTCACCACCGGGGAGCTCCTACAATGAGCAGTTCTTC.